A selection of T cell receptor beta chains follows, all from one sample in a study of OX40 agonist ivuxolimab in advanced cancers. Sequenced by immunoSEQ multiplex PCR; TCRdb stores in-frame clones only, minus some. The table lists tens of thousands of clones, 65% to 90% of them singletons. The sample was CD4+ or CD8+ T cells sorted from blood, taken in a trial of the OX40 agonist ivuxolimab. The receptors here all came from an adult with an advanced solid tumor such as melanoma, head and neck, liver or kidney cancer. Both conserved end residues are part of each CDR3. The D gene is left open where the match is weak. Some rows have no size entry. The others give once, few or many, or a class for an expanded clone.

size	length	D	V	J	DNA	CDR3
NA	13	NA	TRBV7-3	TRBJ1-1	TGTGCCAGCAGCTTACTCAGTAGCACTGAAGCTTTCTTT	CASSLLSSTEAFF
NA	14	TRBD1	TRBV7-2	TRBJ2-5	TGTGCCAGCAGCATAGACAGGGGCCAAGAGACCCAGTACTTC	CASSIDRGQETQYF
NA	14	TRBD2	TRBV16	TRBJ2-7	TGTGCCAGCAGCCAATCTACACTAGCGGGTGAGCAGTACTTC	CASSQSTLAGEQYF
NA	14	TRBD1	TRBV7-9	TRBJ2-3	TGTGCCAGCAGGTGGACAGGAGATACAGATACGCAGTATTTT	CASRWTGDTDTQYF
NA	15	NA	TRBV6-5	TRBJ1-1	TGTGCCAGCAGTACTGAGTCGGGGGCAGGGACTGAAGCTTTCTTT	CASSTESGAGTEAFF
NA	15	TRBD1	TRBV6-6	TRBJ2-5	TGTGCCAGCAGGAGGGGACAGGGGGGTCAGGAGACCCAGTACTTC	CASRRGQGGQETQYF
NA	15	NA	TRBV18	TRBJ2-3	TGTGCCAGCTCACCACTGCCAGGATACCCAGATACGCAGTATTTT	CASSPLPGYPDTQYF
few	15	TRBD2	TRBV5-1	TRBJ2-1	TGCGCCAGCAGTTCCAGGGAGGGCCCCCACAATGAGCAGTTCTTC	CASSSREGPHNEQFF
NA	15	TRBD1	TRBV27	TRBJ1-5	TGTGCCAGCAGAGGGGGCGGAAATAGCAATCAGCCCCAGCATTTT	CASRGGGNSNQPQHF
few	11	NA	TRBV7-9	TRBJ1-1	TGTGCCAGTCGGTGGGACACTGAAGCTTTCTTT	CASRWDTEAFF
NA	15	NA	TRBV11-3	TRBJ2-7	TGTGCCAGCAGCTTAGAGGTGGGGTCCACCTACGAGCAGTACTTC	CASSLEVGSTYEQYF
NA	13	NA	TRBV18	TRBJ2-7	TGTGCCAGCTCACAAGGACCCGTTAAAGAGCAGTACTTC	CASSQGPVKEQYF
few	15	NA	TRBV7-9	TRBJ1-2	TGTGCCAGCAGCCCCTATCAATCCGGGGCTGGTGGCTACACCTTC	CASSPYQSGAGGYTF
NA	13	NA	TRBV5-4	TRBJ2-1	TGTGCCAGCAGCTTGGCTAGTTACAATGAGCAGTTCTTC	CASSLASYNEQFF
NA	16	NA	TRBV5-1	TRBJ2-1	TGCGCCAGCAGCGCCTACCCGGGAAGCTCCTACAATGAGCAGTTCTTC	CASSAYPGSSYNEQFF
NA	13	NA	TRBV6-6	TRBJ1-5	TGTGCCAGCAGACGGGACTCGGATCAGCCCCAGCATTTT	CASRRDSDQPQHF
NA	15	NA	TRBV5-1	TRBJ2-1	TGCGCCAGCAAGGTAGGGCCGCTATCTCCCGGTGAGCAGTTCTTC	CASKVGPLSPGEQFF
NA	16	NA	TRBV7-3	TRBJ1-1	TGTGCCAGCAGCCCCAACTCGGGACGGATGAACACTGAAGCTTTCTTT	CASSPNSGRMNTEAFF
NA	15	TRBD1	TRBV5-8	TRBJ2-2	TGTGCCAGCAGCTGGAGGGGACAGGGAACCGGGGAGCTGTTTTTT	CASSWRGQGTGELFF
NA	14	TRBD1	TRBV28	TRBJ1-5	TGTGCCAGCAGCCTGGGACAGCTCAATCAGCCCCAGCATTTT	CASSLGQLNQPQHF
NA	16	TRBD2	TRBV7-2	TRBJ2-2	TGTGCCAGCAGCTCGCCTCCGGGACTAAACACCGGGGAGCTGTTTTTT	CASSSPPGLNTGELFF
NA	17	TRBD1	TRBV30	TRBJ1-5	TGTGCCTGGAGCCCCCCCCGGACAGGGGGCGGCAATCAGCCCCAGCATTTT	CAWSPPRTGGGNQPQHF
NA	14	TRBD1	TRBV5-8	TRBJ1-2	TGTGCCAGCAGCAGGGGACAGGGGGCCTACGGCTACACCTTC	CASSRGQGAYGYTF
NA	15	NA	TRBV10-3	TRBJ2-2	TGTGCCATCAGTGAATTAACAGCCCCCACCGGGGAGCTGTTTTTT	CAISELTAPTGELFF
NA	14	NA	TRBV27	TRBJ1-3	TGTGCCAGCAGCCCCCGGGGACCTGGAAACACCATATATTTT	CASSPRGPGNTIYF
NA	11	NA	TRBV28	TRBJ2-3	TGTGCCAGCAGTATCACAGATACGCAGTATTTT	CASSITDTQYF
NA	14	NA	TRBV30	TRBJ2-7	TGTGCCTGGAGTGTATTCGGTTCCTCCTACGAGCAGTACTTC	CAWSVFGSSYEQYF
NA	14	TRBD1	TRBV9	TRBJ1-2	TGTGCCAGCAGTGTGGACAGGGGGGATCGTGGCTACACCTTC	CASSVDRGDRGYTF
NA	16	TRBD2	TRBV6-1	TRBJ2-4	TGTGCCAGCAGTGAGGTTAGCGGGAGAGGGGGAAACATTCAGTACTTC	CASSEVSGRGGNIQYF
NA	14	TRBD1	TRBV6-5	TRBJ1-4	TGTGCCAGCGGTTTCAGGGGGCAATATGAAAAACTGTTTTTT	CASGFRGQYEKLFF
NA	17	TRBD2	TRBV29-1	TRBJ2-2	TGCAGCGTTGATAGATCTACTAGCGGGAGTGGTACCGGGGAGCTGTTTTTT	CSVDRSTSGSGTGELFF
NA	14	NA	TRBV28	TRBJ1-1	TGTGCCAGCAGTGCCCCGGGAGAAGTTATTGAAGCTTTCTTT	CASSAPGEVIEAFF
NA	13	NA	TRBV5-1	TRBJ1-1	TGCGCCAGCAGCCCTGAGGAGGGGCGGGAAGCTTTCTTT	CASSPEEGREAFF
NA	15	NA	TRBV2	TRBJ2-7	TGTGCCAGCAGTGGGACTTGGGGCACCTCCTACGAGCAGTACTTC	CASSGTWGTSYEQYF